Below are 7 T cell receptor beta chains sequenced from a single sample in a study of graft-versus-host responses after intestinal transplantation. No antigen has been assigned to these receptors. The method was immunoSEQ multiplex PCR; TCRdb's version includes in-frame clones alone and lacks a portion of them. The table has about 71,000 clones, 90% seen once. This sample comprised unstimulated CD8+ T cells sorted from spleen or lymph node cells, obtained before intestinal transplant. These receptors all stem from a human donor who received an intestinal transplant.

J is TRBJ2-7 and V is TRBV4-1; D call uncertain. Trimming left V 0 bases short and J 6 bases short, with 9 bases between. Germline loops: CDR1 MGHRA, CDR2 YSYEKL. The CDR3 consists of 13 residues. The CDR3 region is CASSQDGAREQYF. Written as DNA, the CDR3 is TGCGCCAGCAGCCAAGATGGAGCCCGCGAGCAGTACTTC.

This chain joins TRBV13 and TRBJ2-7, with 7 bases aligning to TRBD1. J gave up 7 bases and V 5 bases, and 11 bases lay outside the gene matches. This CDR3 comprises 14 residues. In germline, CDR1 is PRHDT, CDR2 FYEKMQ (reference sequence). DNA of the CDR3: TGTGCCAGCAGCCCCCCCGGACAGGCCCCAGAGCAGTACTTC. This sequence encodes CASSPPGQAPEQYF.

The chain joins TRBV9 to TRBJ2-3; possible D gene TRBD1, 6 bases. There are 15 residues in the CDR3. Germline CDR1 is SGDLS and CDR2 is YYNGEE. The ends were cut back, 8 bases at V and 4 bases at J, with 20 bases in the middle. For the CDR3, the DNA is TGTGCCAGTACACAGGGCCCCGTATGGGCAGATACGCAGTATTTT. This codes for CASTQGPVWADTQYF.

About this clone itself: Other DNA sequences within the sample encode an identical CDR3. The chain recombines TRBV5-1 with TRBJ2-7; possibly TRBD1 for D (7 bases). V was shortened by 4 bases and J by 2 bases, with 13 bases between the two germline ends. Per germline, CDR1 SGHRS and CDR2 YFSETQ. There are 14 residues in the CDR3. The DNA for the CDR3 is TGCGCCAGCAGCCCTTCAGGGGGGCCCTACGAGCAGTACTTC. Protein product: CASSPSGGPYEQYF.

The V gene is TRBV5-6, the J gene TRBJ2-7; D call uncertain. The germline V gene encodes CDR1 SGHDT and CDR2 YYEEEE. The V end was cut by 0 bases, the J end by 2 bases, with 9 bases between. This CDR3 region has 14 residues. The CDR3 protein is CASSLGPRPYEQYF. The CDR3 DNA sequence: TGTGCCAGCAGCTTGGGCCCGAGGCCCTACGAGCAGTACTTC.

This sequence joins TRBV6-5 and TRBJ2-3, with TRBD2 matching 7 bases. The CDR3 spans 14 residues. Germline V lookup: CDR1 MNHEY, CDR2 SVGAGI. V gave up 8 bases and J gave up 5 bases; unmatched junction bases: 10. The CDR3 DNA is TGTGCCAGCGGGGAGGGGCGAAGTGGAGATACGCAGTATTTT. This translates into CASGEGRSGDTQYF.

The V and J genes are TRBV4-1 and TRBJ2-3; tentatively, D is TRBD1 (6 bases). V was trimmed by 1 base and J by 2 bases, leaving 13 bases between them. The CDR3 has 16 amino acids. Germline V gene data show CDR1 as MGHRA and CDR2 as YSYEKL. Here the CDR3 reads CASSQGYREDTDTQYF. CDR3 DNA: TGCGCCAGCAGCCAAGGGTACAGGGAAGACACAGATACGCAGTATTTT.